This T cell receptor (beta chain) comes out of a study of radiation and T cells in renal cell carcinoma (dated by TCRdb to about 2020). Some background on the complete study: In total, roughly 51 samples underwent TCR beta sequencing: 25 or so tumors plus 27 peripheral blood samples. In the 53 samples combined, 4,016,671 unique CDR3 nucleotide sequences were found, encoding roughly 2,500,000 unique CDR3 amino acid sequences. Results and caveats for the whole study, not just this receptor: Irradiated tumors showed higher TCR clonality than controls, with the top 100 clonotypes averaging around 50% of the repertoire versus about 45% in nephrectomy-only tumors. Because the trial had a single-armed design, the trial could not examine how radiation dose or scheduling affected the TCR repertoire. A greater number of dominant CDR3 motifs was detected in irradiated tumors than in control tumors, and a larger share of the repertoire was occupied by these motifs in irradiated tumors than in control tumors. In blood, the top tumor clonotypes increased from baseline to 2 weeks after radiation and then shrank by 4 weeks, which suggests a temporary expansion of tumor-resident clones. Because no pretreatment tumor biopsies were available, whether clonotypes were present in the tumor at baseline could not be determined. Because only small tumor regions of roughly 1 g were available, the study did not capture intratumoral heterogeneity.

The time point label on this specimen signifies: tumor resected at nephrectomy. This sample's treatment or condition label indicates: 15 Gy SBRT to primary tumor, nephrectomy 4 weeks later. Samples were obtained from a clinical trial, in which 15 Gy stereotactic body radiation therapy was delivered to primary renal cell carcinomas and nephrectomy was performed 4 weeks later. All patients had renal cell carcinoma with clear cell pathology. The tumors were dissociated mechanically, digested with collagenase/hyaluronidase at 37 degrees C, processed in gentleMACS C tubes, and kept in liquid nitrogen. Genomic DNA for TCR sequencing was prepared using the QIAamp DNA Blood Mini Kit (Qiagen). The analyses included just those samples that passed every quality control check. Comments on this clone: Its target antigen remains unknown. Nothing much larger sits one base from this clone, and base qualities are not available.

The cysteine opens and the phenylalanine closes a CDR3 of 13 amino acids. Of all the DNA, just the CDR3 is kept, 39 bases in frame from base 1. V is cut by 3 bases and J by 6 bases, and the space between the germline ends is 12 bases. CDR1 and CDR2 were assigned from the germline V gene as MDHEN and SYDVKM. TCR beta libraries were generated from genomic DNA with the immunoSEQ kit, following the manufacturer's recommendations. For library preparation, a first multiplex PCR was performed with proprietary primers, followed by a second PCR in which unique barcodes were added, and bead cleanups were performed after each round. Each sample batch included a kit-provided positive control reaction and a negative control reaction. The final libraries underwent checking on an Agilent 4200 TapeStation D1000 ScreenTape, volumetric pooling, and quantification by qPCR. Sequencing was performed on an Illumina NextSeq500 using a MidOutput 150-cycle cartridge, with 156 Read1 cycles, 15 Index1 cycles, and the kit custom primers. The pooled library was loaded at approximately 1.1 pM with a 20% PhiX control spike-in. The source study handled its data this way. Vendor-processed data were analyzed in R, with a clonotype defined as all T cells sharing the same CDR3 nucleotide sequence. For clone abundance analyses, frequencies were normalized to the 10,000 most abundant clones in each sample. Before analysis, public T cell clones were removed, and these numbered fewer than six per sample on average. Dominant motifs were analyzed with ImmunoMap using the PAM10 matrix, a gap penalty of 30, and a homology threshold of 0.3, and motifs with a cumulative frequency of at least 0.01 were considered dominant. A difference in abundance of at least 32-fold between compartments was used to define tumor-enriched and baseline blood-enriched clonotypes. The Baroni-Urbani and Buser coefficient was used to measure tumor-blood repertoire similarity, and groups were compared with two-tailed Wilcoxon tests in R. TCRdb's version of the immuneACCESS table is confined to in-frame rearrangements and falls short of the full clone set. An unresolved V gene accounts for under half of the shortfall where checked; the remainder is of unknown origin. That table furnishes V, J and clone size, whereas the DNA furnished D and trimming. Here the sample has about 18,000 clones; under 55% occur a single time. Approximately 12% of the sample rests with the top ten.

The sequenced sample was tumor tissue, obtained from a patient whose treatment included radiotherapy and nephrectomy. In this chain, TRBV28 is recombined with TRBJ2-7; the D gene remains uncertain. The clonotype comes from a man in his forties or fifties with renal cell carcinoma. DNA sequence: TGTGCCAGCAGTTTTATCGCTAGTACCGAGCAGTACTTC. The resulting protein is CASSFIASTEQYF.